A single sample is the source of the 10 T cell receptor beta chains below, sequenced in a study of T cells after yellow fever vaccination (dated by TCRdb to between 2017 and 2020). The library was obtained by 5' RACE. Sequencer: Illumina HiSeq 2500. TCRdb trimmed the raw reads at Q25, called clones with MiXCR and kept productive beta chains. Identical CDR3 proteins give one entry, which carries the most common genes and DNA. The sample includes hundreds of thousands of distinct CDR3 sequences, with about 12% observed a single time. The top ten clones comprise 14% to 15% of the sample. Sample treatment or condition, as interpreted from the label and publication: live attenuated yellow fever vaccine strain. The specimen was PBMCs, collected on the day of the yellow fever booster vaccination. These receptors came from a man aged 25-45 years who received the YFV17D yellow fever vaccine.

This clonotype was counted between two and nine times. V and J are TRBV15 and TRBJ2-1; D unresolved. V was clipped by 1 base and J by 10 bases, with 8 bases between them. The germline V gene has CDR1 LNHNV and CDR2 YYDKDF (reference sequence). CDR3 length: 12 amino acids. The CDR3 loop reads CATSRGVEEQFF. The DNA of the CDR3 is TGTGCCACCAGCAGAGGAGTTGAAGAGCAGTTCTTC.

The chain couples TRBV6-2 or TRBV6-3 to TRBJ2-1; D may be TRBD2 (6 bases). Trimming removed 0 bases from V and 8 bases from J, with 11 bases in between. The CDR3 runs to 14 residues. Germline CDR1 and CDR2: MNHEY and SVGEGT. DNA of the CDR3: TGTGCCAGCAGTTACTCGTGGAGGGCCGATGAGCAGTTCTTC. The encoded protein is CASSYSWRADEQFF.

The chain carries TRBV5-1 and TRBJ2-1; the match to TRBD1 covers 8 bases. CDR3 length equals 15 residues. Germline-derived CDR1 and CDR2 are SGHRS and YFSETQ. V was clipped by 4 bases and J by 4 bases; unmatched bases: 7. The CDR3: CASSPVDRAYNEQFF. The DNA of the CDR3 is TGCGCCAGCAGCCCAGTGGACAGGGCATACAATGAGCAGTTCTTC. Full variable domain (remainder filled in from reference TRBV5-1 and TRBJ2-1): KAGVTQTPRYLIKTRGQQVTLSCSPISGHRSVSWYQQTPGQGLQFLFEYFSETQRNKGNFPGRFSGRQFSNSRSEMNVSTLELGDSALYLCASSPVDRAYNEQFFGPGTRLTVL.

The chain joins TRBV2 to TRBJ2-7; TRBD2 matches 8 bases. CDR1 and CDR2 from the germline V gene are SNHLY and FYNNEI. The CDR3 is made up of 13 amino acids. V dropped 6 bases and J dropped 3; count of bases not matched to a gene: 4. Here the CDR3 DNA reads TGTGCCAGCAGGATAGCGGGGCTCTACGAGCAGTACTTC. Translated: CASRIAGLYEQYF.

This clonotype was counted many times. The rearrangement links TRBV7-2 to TRBJ1-5, with D perhaps matching TRBD1 (6 bases). V was pared by 5 bases and J by 7 bases, with 15 bases between. Germline V CDR1 and CDR2: SGHTA, FQGNSA. The CDR3 extends over 14 amino acids. CDR3 DNA sequence: TGTGCCAGCAGCCCACAGGGTGTTTCACAGCCCCAGCATTTT. Protein product: CASSPQGVSQPQHF.

The rearrangement uses TRBV5-1 and TRBJ2-3, with D hard to call. Germline-derived CDR1 and CDR2 are SGHRS and YFSETQ. This CDR3 has 14 residues. Trimming took 0 bases from V and 2 from J, leaving 7 bases between them. CDR3 residues: CASSLAKSTDTQYF. The CDR3 region has the DNA TGCGCCAGCAGCTTGGCCAAGTCCACAGATACGCAGTATTTT.

This clonotype was detected a few times. The chain joins TRBV7-9 to TRBJ2-1; 7 bases are shared with TRBD2. The germline V gene has CDR1 SEHNR and CDR2 FQNEAQ (reference sequence). The CDR3 spans 11 residues. The V segment lost 11 bases and the J segment 6 bases; nucleotides outside the gene matches: 4. The CDR3 nucleotides read TGTGCCGAGGCGGGGGTCAATGAGCAGTTCTTC. Residues: CAEAGVNEQFF.

Regarding this clonotype: A much larger clone differs by one base, so this may be a read error. The chain links TRBV7-3 to TRBJ2-2; possible D gene TRBD2, 5 bases. Germline values: CDR1 SGHTA, CDR2 FQGTGA. V lost 2 bases and J lost 3, with 7 bases in between. This CDR3 is 14 amino acids long. The CDR3 is CASSLSRDTGELFF. The CDR3 region has the DNA TGTGCCAGCAGCTTATCGCGGGACACCGGGGAGCTGTTTTTT.

The rearrangement uses TRBV12-3 or TRBV12-4 and TRBJ2-3; possible D gene TRBD2, 6 bases. The CDR3 sequence is 16 residues long. V was cut by 4 bases and J by 6 bases, with 20 bases left in between. CDR3 sequence (DNA): TGTGCCAGCAGTTGGGGAGGAGGGCGCGCAGCGGATACGCAGTATTTT. It is translated as CASSWGGGRAADTQYF.

This chain links TRBV6-4 with TRBJ2-7; the D gene is possibly TRBD2 (7 bases). The CDR3 has 13 residues. Germline V lookup: CDR1 MRHNA, CDR2 SNTAGT. The V end was cut by 10 bases, the J end by 4 bases, with 17 bases between. The CDR3 reads CATGGTSKYEQYF. CDR3 sequence (DNA): TGTGCCACCGGGGGGACATCTAAATACGAGCAGTACTTC.